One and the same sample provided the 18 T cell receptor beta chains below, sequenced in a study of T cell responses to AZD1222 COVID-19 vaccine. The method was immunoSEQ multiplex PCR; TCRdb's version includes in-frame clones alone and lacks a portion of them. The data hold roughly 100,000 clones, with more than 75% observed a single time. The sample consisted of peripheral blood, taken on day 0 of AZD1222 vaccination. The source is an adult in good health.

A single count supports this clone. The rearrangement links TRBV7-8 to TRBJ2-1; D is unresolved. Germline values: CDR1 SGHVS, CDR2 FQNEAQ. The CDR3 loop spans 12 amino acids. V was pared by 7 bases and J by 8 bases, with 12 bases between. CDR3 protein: CASNGPRDEQFF. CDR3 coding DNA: TGTGCCAGCAATGGGCCCCGGGATGAGCAGTTCTTC.

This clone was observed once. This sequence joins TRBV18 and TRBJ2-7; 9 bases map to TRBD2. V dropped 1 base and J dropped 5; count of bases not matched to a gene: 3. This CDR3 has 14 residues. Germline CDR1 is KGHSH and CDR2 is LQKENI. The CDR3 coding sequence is TGTGCCAGCTCACCACTAGCGGGGGCCCACGAGCAGTACTTC. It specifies CASSPLAGAHEQYF.

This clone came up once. The chain's CDR3 is CASKSGGYGYTF. In DNA form, the CDR3 reads TGTGCCAGCAAGTCCGGGGGCTATGGCTACACCTTC. This chain uses TRBV9 with TRBJ1-2; D is possibly TRBD1 (5 bases). Germline values: CDR1 SGDLS, CDR2 YYNGEE. This CDR3 is built from 12 residues. V lost 6 bases, J lost 4 bases, and 10 bases lay in between.

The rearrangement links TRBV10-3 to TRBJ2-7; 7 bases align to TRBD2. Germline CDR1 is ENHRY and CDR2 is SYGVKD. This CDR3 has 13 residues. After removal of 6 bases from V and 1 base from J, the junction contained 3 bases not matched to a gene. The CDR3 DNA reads TGTGCCATCAGGGCGGGAGATTCCTACGAGCAGTACTTC. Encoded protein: CAIRAGDSYEQYF.

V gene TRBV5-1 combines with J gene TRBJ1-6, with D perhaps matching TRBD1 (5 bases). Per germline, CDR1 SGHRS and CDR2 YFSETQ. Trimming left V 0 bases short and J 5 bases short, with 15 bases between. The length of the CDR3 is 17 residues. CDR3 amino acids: CASSLVPTAINNSPLHF. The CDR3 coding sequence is TGCGCCAGCAGCTTGGTTCCGACAGCAATCAATAATTCACCCCTCCACTTT.

The CDR3 DNA sequence: TGCGCCAGCAGCCCCGACCCTCTATCAGATAGCAATCAGCCCCAGCATTTT. Residues: CASSPDPLSDSNQPQHF. The genes are TRBV5-1 and TRBJ1-5; D call uncertain. Germline-derived CDR1 and CDR2 are SGHRS and YFSETQ. V lost 4 bases and J 0 bases, leaving 17 bases between the germline ends. The CDR3 runs 17 residues.

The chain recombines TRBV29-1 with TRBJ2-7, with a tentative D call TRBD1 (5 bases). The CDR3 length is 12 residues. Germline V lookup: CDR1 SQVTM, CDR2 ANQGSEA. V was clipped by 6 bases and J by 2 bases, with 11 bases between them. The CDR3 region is CSVADRTYEQYF. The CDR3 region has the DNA TGCAGCGTCGCAGACAGAACCTACGAGCAGTACTTC.

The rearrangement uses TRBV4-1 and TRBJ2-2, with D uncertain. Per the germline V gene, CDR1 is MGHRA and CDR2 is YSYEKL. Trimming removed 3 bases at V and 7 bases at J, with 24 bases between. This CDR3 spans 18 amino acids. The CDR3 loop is CASSQKGGVWPLNGELFF. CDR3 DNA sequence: TGCGCCAGCAGCCAGAAAGGTGGGGTCTGGCCCCTCAACGGGGAGCTGTTTTTT.

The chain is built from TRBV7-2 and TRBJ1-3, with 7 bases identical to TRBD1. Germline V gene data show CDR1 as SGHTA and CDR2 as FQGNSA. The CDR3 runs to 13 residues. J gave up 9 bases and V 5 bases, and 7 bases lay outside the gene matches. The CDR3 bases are TGTGCCAGCAGCAGTGGACAGGCTCGCACCATATATTTT. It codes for CASSSGQARTIYF.

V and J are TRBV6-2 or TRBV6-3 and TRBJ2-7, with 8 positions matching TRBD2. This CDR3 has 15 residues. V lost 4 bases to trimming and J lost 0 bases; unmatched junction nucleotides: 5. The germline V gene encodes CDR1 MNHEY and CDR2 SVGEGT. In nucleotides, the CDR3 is TGTGCCAGCAGTTCCTTAGCGGGGATCTCCTACGAGCAGTACTTC. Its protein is CASSSLAGISYEQYF.

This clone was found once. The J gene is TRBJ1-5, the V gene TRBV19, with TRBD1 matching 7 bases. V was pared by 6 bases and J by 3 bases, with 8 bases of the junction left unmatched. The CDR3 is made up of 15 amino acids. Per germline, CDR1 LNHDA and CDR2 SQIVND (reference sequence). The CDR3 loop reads CASSSGQVYNQPQHF. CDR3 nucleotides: TGTGCCAGTAGCTCTGGACAGGTCTACAATCAGCCCCAGCATTTT.

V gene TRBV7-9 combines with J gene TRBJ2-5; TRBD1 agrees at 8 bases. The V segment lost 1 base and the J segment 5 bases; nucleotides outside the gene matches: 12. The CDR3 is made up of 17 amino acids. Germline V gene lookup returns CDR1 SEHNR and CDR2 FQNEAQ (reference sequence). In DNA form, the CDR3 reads TGTGCCAGCAGCTTAGACAGGCAGGGGGCTTGGGATGAGACCCAGTACTTC. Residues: CASSLDRQGAWDETQYF.

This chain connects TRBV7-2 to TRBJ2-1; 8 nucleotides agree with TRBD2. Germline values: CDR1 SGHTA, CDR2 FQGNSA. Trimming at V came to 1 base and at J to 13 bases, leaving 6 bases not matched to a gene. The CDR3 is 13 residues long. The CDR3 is CASSLVGLVSQFF. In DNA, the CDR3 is TGTGCCAGCAGCTTAGTGGGACTAGTTTCTCAGTTCTTC.

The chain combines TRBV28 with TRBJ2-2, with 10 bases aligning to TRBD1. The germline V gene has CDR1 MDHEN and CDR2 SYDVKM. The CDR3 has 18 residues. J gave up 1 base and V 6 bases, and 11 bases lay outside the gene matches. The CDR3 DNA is TGTGCCAGCAGCCCTCCCCCGGGGACAGGGGTGAACACCGGGGAGCTGTTTTTT. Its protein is CASSPPPGTGVNTGELFF.

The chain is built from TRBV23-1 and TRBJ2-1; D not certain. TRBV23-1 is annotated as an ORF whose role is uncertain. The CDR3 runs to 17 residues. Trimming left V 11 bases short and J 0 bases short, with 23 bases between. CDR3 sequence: CAGRPYPLGYSYNEQFF. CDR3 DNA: TGCGCCGGCCGCCCCTACCCCCTCGGTTACTCCTACAATGAGCAGTTCTTC.

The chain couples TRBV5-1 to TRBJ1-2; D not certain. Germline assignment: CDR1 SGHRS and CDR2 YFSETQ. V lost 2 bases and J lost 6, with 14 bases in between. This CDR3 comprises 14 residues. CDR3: CASSFNALLDGYTF. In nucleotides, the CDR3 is TGCGCCAGCAGCTTTAACGCCCTTTTAGATGGCTACACCTTC.

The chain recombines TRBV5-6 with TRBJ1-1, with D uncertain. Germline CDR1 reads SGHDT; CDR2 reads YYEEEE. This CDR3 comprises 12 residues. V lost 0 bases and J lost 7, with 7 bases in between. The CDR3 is CASSLVRNEAFF. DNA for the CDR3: TGTGCCAGCAGCTTGGTCCGGAATGAAGCTTTCTTT.

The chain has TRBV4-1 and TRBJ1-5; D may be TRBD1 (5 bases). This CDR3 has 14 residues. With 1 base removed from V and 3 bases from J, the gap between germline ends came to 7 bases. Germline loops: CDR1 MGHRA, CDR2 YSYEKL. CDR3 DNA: TGCGCCAGCAGCCAAGTGGGGACCAATCAGCCCCAGCATTTT. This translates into CASSQVGTNQPQHF.